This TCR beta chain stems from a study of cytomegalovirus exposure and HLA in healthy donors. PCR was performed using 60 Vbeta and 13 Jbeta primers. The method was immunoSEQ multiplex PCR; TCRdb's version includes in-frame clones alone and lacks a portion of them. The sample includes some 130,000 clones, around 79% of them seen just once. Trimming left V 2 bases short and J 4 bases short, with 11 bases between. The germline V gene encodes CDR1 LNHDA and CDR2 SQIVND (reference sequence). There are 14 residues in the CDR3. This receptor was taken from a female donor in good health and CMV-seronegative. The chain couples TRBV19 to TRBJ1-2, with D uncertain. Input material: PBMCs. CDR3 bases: TGTGCCAGTAGTATACAGCGGGTCGGCTATGGCTACACCTTC. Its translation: CASSIQRVGYGYTF.